Below are 13 T cell receptor beta chains sequenced from a single sample in a study of T cells after yellow fever vaccination. TCRdb independently ran MiXCR on the 5' RACE reads; one entry per CDR3 protein. Found here are around 100,000 distinct CDR3 sequences, 8.4% of them singletons; the top ten hold 25%. The source was CD8+ T cells sorted from PBMCs, collected 45 days after the yellow fever booster vaccination. These receptors all stem from a man aged 25-45 years who received the YFV17D yellow fever vaccine.

This clonotype was observed at least ten times. V usage is TRBV25-1 and J usage is TRBJ2-7; the D call may be TRBD1 or TRBD2 (6 bases each). Germline V CDR1 and CDR2: MGHDK, SYGVNS. The CDR3 spans 14 residues. The ends were cut back, 5 bases at V and 0 bases at J, with 11 bases in the middle. The CDR3 bases are TGTGCCAGCAGTCCGGGGGCGACCTCCTACGAGCAGTACTTC. Protein sequence: CASSPGATSYEQYF.

This clonotype was observed at least ten times. The rearrangement uses TRBV12-3 or TRBV12-4 and TRBJ2-1; 7 nucleotides agree with TRBD1. There are 12 residues in the CDR3. V lost 7 bases to trimming and J lost 8 bases; unmatched junction nucleotides: 5. The CDR3 region has the DNA TGTGCCAGCAAAGGGGGCCGGGATGAGCAGTTCTTC. This encodes CASKGGRDEQFF.

This clonotype appeared many times. The chain uses TRBV7-9 and TRBJ2-5; D might be TRBD2 (5 bases). The germline gives CDR1 SEHNR, CDR2 FQNEAQ (reference sequence). V dropped 5 bases and J dropped 2 bases, with 9 bases sitting between them. The CDR3 is made up of 13 amino acids. DNA for the CDR3: TGTGCCAGCAGCCCCGGGGTTCAAGAGACCCAGTACTTC. Protein sequence: CASSPGVQETQYF.

This clonotype was seen more than once but under ten times. The rearrangement uses TRBV29-1 and TRBJ2-7; 8 nucleotides line up with TRBD2. The V gene end was trimmed by 6 bases and the J gene end by 4 bases; junction bases not matched to a gene: 5. The CDR3 is made up of 12 amino acids. The germline gives CDR1 SQVTM, CDR2 ANQGSEA. The CDR3 bases are TGCAGCGTAGCGGGACTAGGGTACGAGCAGTACTTC. Residues: CSVAGLGYEQYF.

This clonotype was seen ten or more times. The V call is TRBV6-2 or TRBV6-3, the J call TRBJ1-5; D remains ambiguous. V was shortened by 4 bases and J by 3 bases, with 10 bases between the two germline ends. The CDR3 has 14 amino acids. Germline values: CDR1 MNHEY, CDR2 SVGEGT. The CDR3 DNA follows: TGTGCCAGCAGTTTGGGCGGATTCAATCAGCCCCAGCATTTT. Its protein is CASSLGGFNQPQHF.

This chain joins TRBV5-1 and TRBJ2-1; the D is unclear. The length of the CDR3 is 15 residues. Looked up from germline, CDR1 is SGHRS and CDR2 is YFSETQ. Between the trimmed V and J ends, which lost 0 bases and 0 bases, there was a span of 7 bases. The DNA for the CDR3 is TGCGCCAGCAGCTTGGAGACCCGCTCCTACAATGAGCAGTTCTTC. Amino acids: CASSLETRSYNEQFF.

Ten or more counts support this clonotype. The chain recombines TRBV27 with TRBJ2-1, with D perhaps matching TRBD1 or TRBD2 (5 bases each). The V gene lost 2 bases and the J gene lost 8 bases, with 13 bases spanning the gap. The CDR3 extends over 14 amino acids. Germline V gene data show CDR1 as MNHEY and CDR2 as SMNVEV (reference sequence). CDR3 in amino acids: CASSLSREFDEQFF. CDR3 nucleotide sequence: TGTGCCAGCAGTTTAAGCAGGGAGTTCGATGAGCAGTTCTTC.

This clonotype has a count of ten or more. V and J are TRBV27 and TRBJ2-7, with 11 bases matching TRBD2. Germline V gene sequence: CDR1 MNHEY, CDR2 SMNVEV (reference sequence). V was clipped by 4 bases and J by 5 bases; unmatched bases: 16. This CDR3 spans 18 amino acids. The DNA for the CDR3 is TGTGCCAGCAGTTCCGTTTTGCTAGCGGGAGGCCGGGACAACGAGCAGTACTTC. It translates to CASSSVLLAGGRDNEQYF.

The rearrangement links TRBV7-9 to TRBJ2-1; D gene unclear. The germline V gene has CDR1 SEHNR and CDR2 FQNEAQ (reference sequence). The V gene lost 4 bases and the J gene lost 13 bases, with 14 bases spanning the gap. The CDR3 has 12 amino acids. The CDR3 DNA sequence: TGTGCCAGCAGCTCCCGGACCGAAGGCCAGTTCTTC. This encodes CASSSRTEGQFF.

This clonotype appeared many times. The chain recombines TRBV24-1 with TRBJ2-1; D ambiguous. Trimming took off 4 bases at V and 6 bases at J, with 9 bases between the two ends. CDR3 length: 13 residues. Germline V CDR1 and CDR2: KGHDR, SFDVKD. The CDR3 spells CATSDPRANEQFF. Written as DNA, the CDR3 is TGTGCCACCAGTGACCCCAGAGCCAATGAGCAGTTCTTC.

This clonotype was seen many times. The junction shows a germline mismatch at one end, possibly a read error. The chain couples TRBV12-3 or TRBV12-4 to TRBJ2-1; 8 bases fit TRBD1. This CDR3 is built from 16 residues. Written as DNA, the CDR3 is TGTGCCAGCACCTCGACAGGGGAGGTCTCCGACAATGAGCAGTTCTTC. This encodes CASTSTGEVSDNEQFF.

This clonotype showed up many times. V usage is TRBV6-1 and J usage is TRBJ2-3, with TRBD1 matching 7 bases. With V trimmed by 6 bases and J by 2 bases, 20 bases remained unmatched. Per the germline V gene, CDR1 is MNHNS and CDR2 is SASEGT. The CDR3 spans 19 residues. CDR3 residues: CASSETGPDSVLNTDTQYF. The CDR3 nucleotides are TGTGCCAGCAGCGAGACAGGGCCCGACTCAGTTCTAAACACAGATACGCAGTATTTT.

The chain combines TRBV2 with TRBJ2-3; D perhaps matches TRBD2 (6 bases). V lost 6 bases and J lost 2, with 15 bases in between. Germline V gene lookup returns CDR1 SNHLY and CDR2 FYNNEI. The CDR3 is 15 amino acids. The CDR3 loop reads CASRQGLQITDTQYF. Here the CDR3 DNA reads TGTGCCAGCAGGCAGGGACTTCAAATCACAGATACGCAGTATTTT.